The text below deals with one TCR beta chain. The data belong to a study of CD8 T cells in Susac syndrome. RNA totalling roughly 0.5 to 1 ug underwent reverse transcription with random hexamers. The TCR beta CDR3 was amplified by immunoSEQ multiplex PCR across 54 Vbeta, 13 Jbeta. MiXCR was run by TCRdb on the immunoSEQ multiplex PCR reads, yielding one entry per CDR3 protein. Of 300,000 to 350,000 distinct CDR3 sequences in the sample, just over 90% were seen once. TCR beta sequencing covered blood CD8+ and CD4+ T cells. Sequenced input: CD4+ T cells from PBMCs. This TCR came from a human donor with multiple sclerosis.

CDR3 nucleotides: TGTGCCAGTCAACGAAGCGGGAGGGTAGGGGATACGCAGTATTTT. Protein sequence: CASQRSGRVGDTQYF. V is TRBV7-2 and J is TRBJ2-3; 10 positions agree with TRBD2. Germline lookup yields CDR1 SGHTA and CDR2 FQGNSA. V shed 9 bases and J 6 bases; nucleotides not matched to a gene: 12. The CDR3 sequence is 15 residues long.